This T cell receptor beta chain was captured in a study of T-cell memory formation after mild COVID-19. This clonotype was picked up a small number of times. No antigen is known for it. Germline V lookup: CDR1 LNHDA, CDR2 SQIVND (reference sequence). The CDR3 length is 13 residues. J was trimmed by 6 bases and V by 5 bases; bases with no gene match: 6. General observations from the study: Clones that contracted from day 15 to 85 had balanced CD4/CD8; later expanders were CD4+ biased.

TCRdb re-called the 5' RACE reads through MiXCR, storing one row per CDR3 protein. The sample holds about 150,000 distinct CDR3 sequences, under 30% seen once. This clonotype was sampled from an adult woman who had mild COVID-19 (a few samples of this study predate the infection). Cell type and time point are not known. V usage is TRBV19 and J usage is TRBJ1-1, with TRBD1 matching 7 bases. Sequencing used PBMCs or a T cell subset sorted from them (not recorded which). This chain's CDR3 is CASSPAGTAEAFF. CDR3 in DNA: TGTGCCAGTAGTCCCGCGGGGACAGCTGAAGCTTTCTTT.